Relative to its sample, the clone carrying this TCR beta chain is medium-sized. Adaptor-ligated barcode primers were used to amplify TRBV12-4/TRBJ1-2 clonotypes. TCRdb reprocessed the multiplex PCR reads with MiXCR, giving one entry per CDR3 protein. The sample carries 1,000 or so distinct CDR3 sequences, about 6% recorded once. V lost 6 bases to trimming and J lost 7 bases, with 15 bases between them. The CDR3 extends over 13 amino acids. The V call is TRBV12-3 or TRBV12-4, the J call TRBJ1-2, with a tentative D call TRBD1 (5 bases). This TCR was recovered from a female donor with breast cancer. Sequenced material: tumor-infiltrating naive CD4+ T cells sorted from the breast tumor. Subset described: naive CD4+ T cells, CD4+CD45RA+CD25-. The DNA for the CDR3 is TGTGCCAGCAGGGCGGGTCGGACAAGTGGCTACACCTTC. It is translated as CASRAGRTSGYTF.